This T cell receptor beta chain stems from a study of CD8+ T cells in alopecia areata. Following RNA extraction, reverse transcription yielded cDNA that acted as the sequencing template. Data came from immunoSEQ multiplex PCR; TCRdb stores just in-frame clones and leaves some out. This sample has around 140,000 clones, with roughly 44% found just once. The V and J ends lost 8 bases and 11 bases respectively, with 9 bases between them. There are 9 residues in the CDR3. CDR1 is MDHEN and CDR2 is SYDVKM in the germline V gene. A word on this clone: What it binds is not known.

Whole-study findings and limits: Among patients, TCR sharing was less clear than in mice, a difference possibly due in part to HLA diversity in the patient population. Scalp samples also yield sequences from resident alphabeta T cells of normal skin.

This sequence was found in a human donor with alopecia areata. The sample taken for sequencing was CD4+ T cells sorted from blood. The rearrangement joins TRBV28 to TRBJ1-1; D gene uncertain. CDR3 amino acids: CASGSPAFF. Written as DNA, the CDR3 is TGTGCCAGCGGCTCCCCGGCTTTCTTT.